Sequencing of this T cell receptor beta chain was carried out in a study of shared clonotypes between healthy human individuals. Only in-frame clones appear in the TCRdb table, and some are missing; sequencing was by immunoSEQ multiplex PCR. The profile shows roughly 1 million clones, about four fifths of them singletons. The CDR3 consists of 18 residues. Germline-derived CDR1 and CDR2 are SGHVS and FQNEAQ. V was clipped by 5 bases and J by 6 bases; unmatched bases: 17. This clone has a handful of counts. The chain is built from TRBV7-8 and TRBJ2-1, with TRBD2 identical over 9 bases. This clonotype originated in a man younger than 35 in good health. Some clones in this sample may be carry-over from other donors' samples. The sample was memory CD4+ T cells from PBMCs. The subset is: CD45RA-negative fraction. CDR3 residues: CASSQQGGAGGRSNEQFF. CDR3 DNA sequence: TGTGCCAGCAGCCAGCAGGGTGGAGCGGGAGGTAGAAGCAATGAGCAGTTCTTC.